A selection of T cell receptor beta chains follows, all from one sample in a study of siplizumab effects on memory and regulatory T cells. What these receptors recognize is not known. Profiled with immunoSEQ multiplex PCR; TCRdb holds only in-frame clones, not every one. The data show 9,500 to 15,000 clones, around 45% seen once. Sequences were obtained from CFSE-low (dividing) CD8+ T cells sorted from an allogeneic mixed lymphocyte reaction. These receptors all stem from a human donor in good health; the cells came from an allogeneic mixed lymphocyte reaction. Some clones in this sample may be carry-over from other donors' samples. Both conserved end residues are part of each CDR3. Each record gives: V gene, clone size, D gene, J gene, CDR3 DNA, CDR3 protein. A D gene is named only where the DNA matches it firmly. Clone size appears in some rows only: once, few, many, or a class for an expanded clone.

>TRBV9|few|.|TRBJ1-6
TGTGCCAGCAGCGGGGGTGGGTCACCCCTCCACTTT
CASSGGGSPLHF
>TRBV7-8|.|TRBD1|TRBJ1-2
TGTGCCAGCAGCCCCTTTGACAGGGGAATGAATGGCTACACCTTC
CASSPFDRGMNGYTF
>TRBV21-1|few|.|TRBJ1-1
TGTGCCAGCAGCAACGAAGGGGGCGAGGTGCGCACTGAAGCTTTCTTT
CASSNEGGEVRTEAFF
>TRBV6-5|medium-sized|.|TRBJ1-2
TGTGCCAGCAGTTACTTCGGGGGGGCAGATGGCTACACCTTC
CASSYFGGADGYTF
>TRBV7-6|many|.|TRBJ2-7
TGTGCCAGCAGCTCCGGACAGCCCTACGAGCAGTACTTC
CASSSGQPYEQYF
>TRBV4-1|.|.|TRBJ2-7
TGCGCCAGCAGCCATCGGGAGTTATCGACCTACGAGCAGTACTTC
CASSHRELSTYEQYF
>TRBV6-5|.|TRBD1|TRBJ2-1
TGTGCCAGCAGCCCGGGACAGGGCTCCTACAATGAGCAGTTCTTC
CASSPGQGSYNEQFF
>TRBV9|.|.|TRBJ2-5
TGTGCCAGCAGCACTAAGGGCGTTCAAGAGACCCAGTACTTC
CASSTKGVQETQYF
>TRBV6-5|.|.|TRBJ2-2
TGTGCCAGCAGGTCCGGGGCTTACACCGGGGAGCTGTTTTTT
CASRSGAYTGELFF
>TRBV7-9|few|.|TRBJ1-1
TGTGCCAGCAGCCCCGGCGCAGCGAACACTGAAGCTTTCTTT
CASSPGAANTEAFF
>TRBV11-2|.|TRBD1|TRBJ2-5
TGTGCCAGCAGCGGCCGGGACAGGGGGCACCAAGAGACCCAGTACTTC
CASSGRDRGHQETQYF
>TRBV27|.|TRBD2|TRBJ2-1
TGTGCCAGCAGTCTAGGGACTAGCGGGAGGGGCCGGGGACCCTCGCAGTTCTTC
CASSLGTSGRGRGPSQFF
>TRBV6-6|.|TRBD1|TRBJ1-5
TGTGCCAGCGGGGTTAACAGGGGGAATCAGCCCCAGCATTTT
CASGVNRGNQPQHF